In this sample, the clone carrying this TCR beta chain turned up many times. Antigen specificity is unknown. This sample is drawn from a study of T cells in Graves' hyperthyroidism and ophthalmopathy. Study-level findings and limits: Prediction of ophthalmopathy progression came a median around 6.5 months pre-onset.

This CDR3 contains 15 residues. RNA transcripts served as the template for amplifying TCR beta CDR3 regions. First-round RT-PCR with HTBI primers amplified the TCR CDR3 region. TCRdb reprocessed the multiplex PCR reads via MiXCR and lists one record per CDR3 protein. The profile shows about 290,000 distinct CDR3 sequences, 13% of them singletons. The gene calls are TRBV3-2 and TRBJ2-7; no check of the table's D call, TRBD1, against the DNA was made. TRBV3-2 is termed a pseudogene. The sequence was obtained from a woman aged 25 to 39 with Graves' hyperthyroidism that later progressed to Graves' ophthalmopathy. Input material: blood. CDR3: CASSGGGPKPYEQYF. As DNA, the CDR3 is TGTGCCAGCAGCGGAGGGGGACCGAAACCCTACGAGCAGTACTTC.